Below are 32 T cell receptor beta chains sequenced from a single sample in a study of radiotherapy plus CTLA-4 blockade in lung cancer (dated by TCRdb to the late 2010s). Library generation was performed with the immunoSEQ multiplex PCR assay. The table comes from immuneACCESS by way of TCRdb, which keeps in-frame sequences with V and J called. Part of the clones is missing from these tables; in studies checked, under half for an unresolved V gene and the rest for unknown reasons. A total of about 80,000 clones appear in this sample, 84% of them only once. The ten largest make up approximately 0.79% of the sample. The sequencing here drew on peripheral blood, taken from a patient treated with radiotherapy plus ipilimumab. The receptor source for this set is a human donor with non-small cell lung cancer who had stable disease on radiotherapy plus ipilimumab.

The rearrangement uses TRBV7-2 and TRBJ1-2, with unresolved D. Looked up from germline, CDR1 is SGHTA and CDR2 is FQGNSA. Deletions cut 3 bases from V and 5 bases from J, with 4 bases between. The CDR3 consists of 11 residues. CDR3 sequence reads: CASSLEYGYTF. In DNA form, the CDR3 reads TGTGCCAGCAGCTTGGAGTATGGCTACACCTTC.

The chain couples TRBV6-1 to TRBJ1-2, with D tentatively TRBD1 (5 bases). The V and J ends lost 5 bases and 12 bases respectively, with 25 bases between them. This CDR3 has 15 amino acids. Germline CDR1 and CDR2: MNHNS and SASEGT. In DNA, the CDR3 is TGTGCCAGCAGTCTAAGAGGGCGGGGAGGGGAAGGCCACACCTTC. Its protein product is CASSLRGRGGEGHTF.

This clone was observed once. CDR3 in amino acids: CASSLETGATSTDTQYF. The CDR3 coding sequence is TGTGCCAGCAGCTTAGAAACGGGGGCGACTAGCACAGATACGCAGTATTTT. The V gene is TRBV11-2, the J gene TRBJ2-3, with D perhaps assigned TRBD1 or TRBD2 (6 bases each). CDR3 length equals 17 residues. V lost 0 bases to trimming and J lost 0 bases, with 13 bases between them. Germline V gives CDR1 SGHAT, CDR2 FQNNGV.

The chain employs TRBV19 and TRBJ2-2, with 12 positions matching TRBD2. The CDR3 runs 19 residues. Germline CDR1 and CDR2: LNHDA and SQIVND (reference sequence). The trim removed 4 bases at V and 6 bases at J, leaving 15 bases unmatched. CDR3 in DNA: TGTGCCAGTAGTACCTATGCCTCGACTAGCGGGGGTCCTCCCGGGGAGCTGTTTTTT. Its protein product is CASSTYASTSGGPPGELFF. Complete variable domain (other parts from reference TRBV19 and TRBJ2-2): DGGITQSPKYLFRKEGQNVTLSCEQNLNHDAMYWYRQDPGQGLRLIYYSQIVNDFQKGDIAEGYSVSREKKESFPLTVTSAQKNPTAFYLCASSTYASTSGGPPGELFFGEGSRLTVL.

The genes are TRBV5-1 and TRBJ2-2; TRBD2 matches 10 bases. The germline V gene has CDR1 SGHRS and CDR2 YFSETQ. Trimming took 0 bases from V and 4 from J; bases not matched to a gene: 9. The CDR3 is made up of 18 amino acids. CDR3 protein: CASSLASSGSPLTGELFF. Written as DNA, the CDR3 is TGCGCCAGCAGCTTGGCCTCTAGCGGGAGCCCCCTCACCGGGGAGCTGTTTTTT.

Note on this clone: The sample contains more than one DNA sequence encoding this CDR3. This chain links TRBV19 with TRBJ2-7, with a possible D match to TRBD2 (5 bases). Germline V CDR1 and CDR2: LNHDA, SQIVND (reference sequence). This CDR3 has 12 amino acids. Trimming removed 4 bases at V and 5 bases at J, with 9 bases between. The CDR3 DNA is TGTGCCAGTAGTACGAGGGCGAACGAGCAGTACTTC. Translating gives CASSTRANEQYF.

The V call is TRBV2, the J call TRBJ2-7; unclear D gene. This CDR3 spans 13 amino acids. V lost 7 bases to trimming and J lost 0 bases, with 10 bases between them. CDR1 and CDR2 from the germline V gene are SNHLY and FYNNEI. CDR3 protein: CASMSRDSYEQYF. CDR3 in DNA: TGTGCCAGCATGTCCCGAGACTCCTACGAGCAGTACTTC.

The chain couples TRBV30 to TRBJ1-3; D might be TRBD1 (6 bases). V lost 4 bases and J lost 2, with 12 bases in between. Looked up from germline, CDR1 is GTSNPN and CDR2 is SVGIG (reference sequence). The CDR3 extends over 14 amino acids. The chain's CDR3 is CAWMGGVPGNTIYF. CDR3 DNA sequence: TGTGCCTGGATGGGGGGCGTCCCTGGAAACACCATATATTTT.

The chain recombines TRBV4-2 with TRBJ2-7, with 8 bases fitting TRBD2. V lost 4 bases, J lost 6 bases, and 8 bases stayed unmatched. The CDR3 is 14 residues long. Looked up from germline, CDR1 is LGHNA and CDR2 is YNFKEQ. CDR3 region: CASSPRREESEQYF. The CDR3 nucleotides read TGTGCCAGCAGCCCTCGGCGGGAGGAATCCGAGCAGTACTTC.

This clone was seen more than once but under ten times. The chain links TRBV18 to TRBJ1-6; D not resolved. Germline V lookup: CDR1 KGHSH, CDR2 LQKENI. This CDR3 comprises 12 residues. V was pared by 3 bases and J by 8 bases, with 5 bases between. In DNA, the CDR3 is TGTGCCAGCTCACCGAAGGATTCACCCCTCCACTTT. It codes for CASSPKDSPLHF.

The chain employs TRBV28 and TRBJ2-5, with TRBD2 identical over 10 bases. Trimming cost V 6 bases and J 5 bases; bases outside gene matches: 9. Per the germline V gene, CDR1 is MDHEN and CDR2 is SYDVKM. This CDR3 has 15 residues. This chain's CDR3 is CASSPHSSGRETQYF. The CDR3, as DNA: TGTGCCAGCAGCCCCCATAGTAGCGGGAGGGAGACCCAGTACTTC. The full variable domain, in which reference TRBV28 and TRBJ2-5 provide the parts outside the CDR3, is DVKVTQSSRYLVKRTGEKVFLECVQDMDHENMFWYRQDPGLGLRLIYFSYDVKMKEKGDIPEGYSVSREKKERFSLILESASTNQTSMYLCASSPHSSGRETQYFGPGTRLLVL.

V is TRBV4-1 and J is TRBJ1-5, with D hard to call. Trimming removed 1 base at V and 1 base at J, with 8 bases between. Germline lookup yields CDR1 MGHRA and CDR2 YSYEKL. The CDR3 runs to 15 residues. The chain's CDR3 is CASSQVEQSNQPQHF. The CDR3 DNA reads TGCGCCAGCAGCCAAGTAGAACAGAGCAATCAGCCCCAGCATTTT.

This clone was observed once. For the CDR3, the DNA is TGCGCCAGCAGCTTAGTCGGAGATAGCAATCAGCCCCAGCATTTT. Translation gives CASSLVGDSNQPQHF. The V and J genes are TRBV5-1 and TRBJ1-5; the D is unclear. Germline V gene data show CDR1 as SGHRS and CDR2 as YFSETQ. The CDR3 consists of 15 residues. Trimming took 2 bases from V and 0 from J, leaving 9 bases between them.

The chain couples TRBV5-1 to TRBJ2-2, with 9 bases fitting TRBD1. V trimming: 2 bases; J trimming: 0 bases; junction bases outside the gene matches: 2. Per germline, CDR1 SGHRS and CDR2 YFSETQ. This CDR3 has 16 amino acids. The DNA for the CDR3 is TGCGCCAGCAGCTTCGACAGGGGGACGAACACCGGGGAGCTGTTTTTT. Its protein is CASSFDRGTNTGELFF.

The chain carries TRBV6-4 and TRBJ2-2; 10 bases line up with TRBD1. CDR1 is MRHNA and CDR2 is SNTAGT in the germline V gene. After removal of 6 bases from V and 4 bases from J, the junction contained 5 bases not matched to a gene. The CDR3 sequence is 15 residues long. The CDR3 loop is CASSPRTGGTGELFF. The CDR3 nucleotides are TGTGCCAGCAGCCCTCGGACAGGGGGCACCGGGGAGCTGTTTTTT.

The chain couples TRBV7-9 to TRBJ2-5, with D tentatively TRBD2 (5 bases). The length of the CDR3 is 14 residues. Per the germline V gene, CDR1 is SEHNR and CDR2 is FQNEAQ (reference sequence). Trimming removed 2 bases from V and 2 bases from J, with 9 bases in between. CDR3 sequence reads: CASSLLGVQETQYF. The CDR3 region has the DNA TGTGCCAGCAGCTTACTGGGAGTTCAAGAGACCCAGTACTTC.

The chain links TRBV28 to TRBJ1-5, with a tentative D call TRBD1 (6 bases). Deletions cut 7 bases from V and 6 bases from J, with 13 bases between. In germline, CDR1 is MDHEN, CDR2 SYDVKM. The CDR3 runs 13 residues. The CDR3 reads CASIGGGLQPQHF. The CDR3 DNA follows: TGTGCCAGCATAGGTGGGGGGCTTCAGCCCCAGCATTTT. Full variable domain (rest looked up from reference TRBV28 and TRBJ1-5): DVKVTQSSRYLVKRTGEKVFLECVQDMDHENMFWYRQDPGLGLRLIYFSYDVKMKEKGDIPEGYSVSREKKERFSLILESASTNQTSMYLCASIGGGLQPQHFGDGTRLSIL.

V and J are TRBV7-2 and TRBJ2-3; D unresolved. V was shortened by 1 base and J by 3 bases, with 11 bases between the two germline ends. Germline V CDR1 and CDR2: SGHTA, FQGNSA. The CDR3 has 15 residues. CDR3 coding DNA: TGTGCCAGCAGCTTAGACGGTGGCCGGACAGATACGCAGTATTTT. Translation gives CASSLDGGRTDTQYF. The full variable domain, its missing parts supplied by reference TRBV7-2 and TRBJ2-3, is GAGVSQSPSNKVTEKGKDVELRCDPISGHTALYWYRQSLGQGLEFLIYFQGNSAPDKSGLPSDRFSAERTGGSVSTLTIQRTQQEDSAVYLCASSLDGGRTDTQYFGPGTRLTVL.

This sequence joins TRBV11-2 and TRBJ2-2, with TRBD2 matching 9 bases. Germline-derived CDR1 and CDR2 are SGHAT and FQNNGV. The CDR3 totals 15 residues. V dropped 4 bases and J dropped 6; count of bases not matched to a gene: 6. The CDR3 region has the DNA TGTGCCAGCAGCTCCTTAGCGGGGGTACCCGGGGAGCTGTTTTTT. This encodes CASSSLAGVPGELFF.

V and J are TRBV9 and TRBJ1-4, with D maybe TRBD1 (6 bases). CDR1 and CDR2 from the germline V gene are SGDLS and YYNGEE. Trimming cost V 4 bases and J 8 bases, with 9 bases left between them. CDR3 length: 12 residues. CDR3 DNA sequence: TGTGCCAGCAGCCGACAGGAAGAAAAACTGTTTTTT. Amino acid sequence: CASSRQEEKLFF.

J is TRBJ2-3 and V is TRBV13; TRBD2 might be the D (5 bases). The CDR3 loop spans 13 amino acids. V was trimmed by 1 base and J by 6 bases, leaving 8 bases between them. Germline V gene data show CDR1 as PRHDT and CDR2 as FYEKMQ (reference sequence). CDR3 in amino acids: CASSLARRDTQYF. The CDR3 coding sequence is TGTGCCAGCAGCTTAGCGAGGAGGGATACGCAGTATTTT.

The chain has TRBV11-3 and TRBJ2-3, with 11 bases aligning to TRBD2. Germline CDR1 reads SGHNT; CDR2 reads YENEEA. V gave up 5 bases and J gave up 5 bases; unmatched junction bases: 9. There are 16 residues in the CDR3. Here the CDR3 reads CASSPHSGRERDTQYF. In nucleotides, the CDR3 is TGTGCCAGCAGCCCTCATAGCGGGAGGGAAAGAGATACGCAGTATTTT. Filled out from reference TRBV11-3 and TRBJ2-3, the complete variable domain reads EAGVVQSPRYKIIEKKQPVAFWCNPISGHNTLYWYLQNLGQGPELLIRYENEEAVDDSQLPKDRFSAERLKGVDSTLKIQPAELGDSAVYLCASSPHSGRERDTQYFGPGTRLTVL.

This clone was counted between two and nine times. This chain uses TRBV19 with TRBJ2-1, with D possibly being TRBD1 or TRBD2 (5 bases each). Germline assignment: CDR1 LNHDA and CDR2 SQIVND (reference sequence). This CDR3 region has 14 residues. Trimming took off 3 bases at V and 8 bases at J, with 14 bases between the two ends. CDR3 in DNA: TGTGCCAGTAGTATTGCGGTGGGGGTCGATGAGCAGTTCTTC. Translating it yields CASSIAVGVDEQFF.

The chain couples TRBV5-4 to TRBJ2-7; D unclear. The ends were cut back, 4 bases at V and 6 bases at J, with 14 bases in the middle. The length of the CDR3 is 13 residues. CDR1 is SGHNT, CDR2 YYREEE, per germline (reference sequence). The CDR3 DNA is TGTGCCAGCAGCGTCGGTCTCTCTAGCGAGCAGTACTTC. Protein: CASSVGLSSEQYF.

The CDR3 DNA sequence: TGTGCCAGCAGCTTAGCCAGCGGGGGAGCCGATACGCAGTATTTT. Protein: CASSLASGGADTQYF. The chain has TRBV5-6 and TRBJ2-3; 8 nucleotides match TRBD2. The V gene end was trimmed by 2 bases and the J gene end by 6 bases; junction bases not matched to a gene: 8. CDR3 length equals 15 residues. CDR1 SGHDT and CDR2 YYEEEE come from the germline V gene.

The chain couples TRBV5-1 to TRBJ1-1; 7 nucleotides match TRBD1. The CDR3 covers 14 residues. Germline CDR1 is SGHRS and CDR2 is YFSETQ. Trimming cost V 0 bases and J 1 base; bases outside gene matches: 0. The CDR3 reads CASSLDRGNTEAFF. The CDR3 DNA sequence: TGCGCCAGCAGCTTGGACAGGGGGAACACTGAAGCTTTCTTT.

CDR3: CASSTTSENPNVLTF. CDR3 sequence (DNA): TGTGCCAGCAGTACGACTAGCGAGAATCCAAACGTCCTGACTTTC. The chain uses TRBV28 and TRBJ2-6; 8 bases are a match to TRBD2. With 5 bases clipped from V and 10 bases from J, the junction kept 10 bases outside the gene matches. Germline V CDR1 and CDR2: MDHEN, SYDVKM. This CDR3 has 15 residues.

This chain links TRBV28 with TRBJ1-6; TRBD1 aligns across 7 bases. There are 15 residues in the CDR3. The germline V gene encodes CDR1 MDHEN and CDR2 SYDVKM. With 4 bases clipped from V and 8 bases from J, the junction kept 8 bases outside the gene matches. CDR3 protein: CASSSVGTVDSPLHF. In nucleotides, the CDR3 is TGTGCCAGCAGTTCAGTGGGGACAGTCGATTCACCCCTCCACTTT. Drawing the rest from reference TRBV28 and TRBJ1-6, the complete variable domain is DVKVTQSSRYLVKRTGEKVFLECVQDMDHENMFWYRQDPGLGLRLIYFSYDVKMKEKGDIPEGYSVSREKKERFSLILESASTNQTSMYLCASSSVGTVDSPLHFGNGTRLTVT.

The rearrangement uses TRBV28 and TRBJ2-1; a weak D match, TRBD2 (5 bases). The CDR3 has 12 amino acids. CDR1 and CDR2 (germline): MDHEN, SYDVKM. V was cut by 1 base and J by 9 bases, with 7 bases left in between. The CDR3 DNA sequence: TGTGCCAGCAGTTTATCGCGGGTTGAGCAGTTCTTC. Residues: CASSLSRVEQFF.

This chain connects TRBV13 to TRBJ1-4; weak D call: TRBD1 (5 bases). V lost 0 bases to trimming and J lost 2 bases, with 10 bases between them. Germline V gene lookup returns CDR1 PRHDT and CDR2 FYEKMQ (reference sequence). CDR3 length equals 16 residues. CDR3 DNA sequence: TGTGCCAGCAGCTTAGGAGGGGCTGGGACTAATGAAAAACTGTTTTTT. It yields the protein CASSLGGAGTNEKLFF.

The chain has TRBV6-5 and TRBJ2-5, with 9 bases that match TRBD2. CDR1 and CDR2 (germline): MNHEY, SVGAGI. The CDR3 runs 15 residues. Trimming removed 4 bases from V and 5 bases from J; junction bases left unmatched: 8. Here the CDR3 DNA reads TGTGCCAGCAGTTTTGGCGGGGGGGCCTGGGAGACCCAGTACTTC. The encoded protein is CASSFGGGAWETQYF.

The J gene is TRBJ1-6, the V gene TRBV6-1; TRBD1 might be the D (6 bases). Trimming shortened V by 8 bases and J by 5 bases, and 13 bases separated the two germline ends. The CDR3 loop spans 14 amino acids. CDR1 is MNHNS and CDR2 is SASEGT in the germline V gene. The CDR3 coding sequence is TGTGCCAGCTGTCCGACAGGAGATAATTCACCCCTCCACTTT. Translation: CASCPTGDNSPLHF.